This T cell receptor (beta chain) is drawn from a study of control samples from healthy donors and cancer patients. The method was immunoSEQ multiplex PCR; TCRdb's version includes in-frame clones alone and lacks a portion of them. The sample records tens of thousands of clones, under 90% being singletons. Germline lookup yields CDR1 MNHEY and CDR2 SVGEGT. V was clipped by 5 bases and J by 4 bases; unmatched bases: 8. This CDR3 comprises 15 residues. This clone was detected only a few times. This receptor was identified in a woman in her forties or fifties with colorectal cancer. This chain connects TRBV6-2 or TRBV6-3 to TRBJ2-3; 8 nucleotides line up with TRBD2. Sequencing was done on a sample of PBMCs. CDR3 residues: CASSTRGGRSDTQYF. DNA for the CDR3: TGTGCCAGCAGTACTCGGGGGGGCAGATCAGATACGCAGTATTTT.